A single sample gave rise to the 13 T cell receptor beta chains below, sequenced in a study of regulatory T cells in long-lasting Graves disease. Time point: newly diagnosed GD, antithyroid drugs for less than 3 months. Researchers made the TCR library from RNA that was extracted from PBMCs. Libraries of TCR beta came from iRepertoire HTBI primers plus Arm-PCR of CDR3 regions. TCRdb re-derived calls from the multiplex PCR reads in MiXCR, one entry per CDR3 protein. The sample lists about 370,000 distinct CDR3 sequences, roughly 15% occurring once. The input for sequencing was peripheral blood mononuclear cells (PBMCs), taken at new diagnosis, from a patient treated with antithyroid drugs. The origin of the receptors is a female donor with Graves disease.

This clonotype was counted only a few times. The chain couples TRBV15 to TRBJ2-3; D could derive from TRBD1 or TRBD2 (5 bases each). Between the trimmed V and J ends, which lost 5 bases and 0 bases, there was a span of 18 bases. The CDR3 spans 17 residues. Germline V gene lookup returns CDR1 LNHNV and CDR2 YYDKDF (reference sequence). The CDR3 DNA reads as TGTGCCACCAGCTTACCTCAGGGACCTTCTAGCACAGATACGCAGTATTTT. Amino acids: CATSLPQGPSSTDTQYF.

This clonotype was counted only a few times. The V call is TRBV19, the J call TRBJ2-1, with D tentatively TRBD2 (6 bases). Germline CDR1 reads LNHDA; CDR2 reads SQIVND (reference sequence). The germline V and J ends were trimmed by 0 bases and 13 bases, with 10 bases remaining between them. The CDR3 extends over 12 amino acids. For the CDR3, the DNA is TGTGCCAGTAGTATAGAAAGGGACTCACAGTTCTTC. This codes for CASSIERDSQFF.

This clonotype was detected only a few times. A read error may be the cause here, since a much bigger clone is one base away. J is TRBJ1-1 and V is TRBV5-5; D perhaps matches TRBD1 (5 bases). The CDR3 extends over 13 amino acids. Trimming left V 2 bases short and J 0 bases short, with 5 bases between. Germline CDR1 SGHKS, CDR2 YYEKEE (reference sequence). CDR3 in amino acids: CASSFRVNTEAFF. The DNA for the CDR3 is TGTGCCAGCAGCTTCAGGGTGAACACTGAAGCTTTCTTT.

The sample holds many counts of this clonotype. The chain couples TRBV7-9 to TRBJ2-5; D remains unclear. Germline assignment: CDR1 SEHNR and CDR2 FQNEAQ (reference sequence). V lost 2 bases and J lost 3, with 10 bases in between. The CDR3 sequence is 14 residues long. The CDR3 is CASSLRVEEETQYF. DNA of the CDR3: TGTGCCAGCAGCTTAAGAGTTGAAGAAGAGACCCAGTACTTC.

This clonotype showed up just a few times. V is TRBV5-5 and J is TRBJ1-1; D may be TRBD1 (5 bases). This CDR3 has 15 amino acids. V was cut by 2 bases and J by 7 bases, with 18 bases left in between. Germline V lookup: CDR1 SGHKS, CDR2 YYEKEE (reference sequence). As DNA, the CDR3 is TGTGCCAGCAGCTTCGGCCGGGGGGTATGGGTTGAAGCTTTCTTT. This translates into CASSFGRGVWVEAFF. The variable domain in full, with the rest retrieved from reference TRBV5-5 and TRBJ1-1, is DAGVTQSPTHLIKTRGQQVTLRCSPISGHKSVSWYQQVLGQGPQFIFQYYEKEERGRGNFPDRFSARQFPNYSSELNVNALLLGDSALYLCASSFGRGVWVEAFFGQGTRLTVV.

This clonotype was seen a single time. The chain has TRBV12-3 or TRBV12-4 and TRBJ2-1; D not certain. This CDR3 spans 15 amino acids. Trimming took 5 bases from V and 4 from J, leaving 15 bases between them. The CDR3 loop reads CASSIRAGTYNEQFF. CDR3 DNA: TGTGCCAGCAGTATAAGGGCTGGCACATACAATGAGCAGTTCTTC.

The chain couples TRBV6-1 to TRBJ2-1; no definite D call. The CDR3 contains 14 residues. The V gene lost 1 base and the J gene lost 15 bases, with 19 bases spanning the gap. Germline CDR1 and CDR2: MNHNS and SASEGT. In nucleotides, the CDR3 is TGTGCCAGCAGTGAAGTCCGCCGCCAGGCCTTACCGTTCTTC. Amino acid sequence: CASSEVRRQALPFF.

This clonotype has only a few counts. A read error may explain this, as a much larger clone is one base away. V and J are TRBV16 and TRBJ1-2, with a weak D call TRBD1 (6 bases). This CDR3 contains 13 residues. Trimming shortened V by 6 bases and J by 3 bases, and 11 bases separated the two germline ends. Germline V gene sequence: CDR1 KGHSY, CDR2 FQNENV. CDR3 DNA sequence: TGTGCCAGCAGACCACAGGGCTACTATGGCTACACCTTC. Encoded protein: CASRPQGYYGYTF.

In this sample, this clonotype turned up many times. V usage is TRBV28 and J usage is TRBJ2-1; 12 bases are a match to TRBD2. This CDR3 is 19 amino acids long. CDR1 and CDR2 (germline): MDHEN, SYDVKM. V trimming: 5 bases; J trimming: 2 bases; junction bases outside the gene matches: 13. CDR3 amino acids: CASSTPELAGGTTYNEQFF. In DNA, the CDR3 is TGTGCCAGCAGTACTCCGGAACTAGCGGGAGGAACTACCTACAATGAGCAGTTCTTC.

This clonotype was picked up a small number of times. CDR3 in amino acids: CASSSDEGYEQYF. DNA for the CDR3: TGTGCCAGCAGCTCCGACGAGGGGTACGAGCAGTACTTC. This rearrangement joins TRBV7-9 to TRBJ2-7; the D gene could be TRBD1 or TRBD2 (5 bases each). The CDR3 covers 13 residues. Trimming took 4 bases from V and 4 from J, leaving 11 bases between them. Germline CDR1 SEHNR, CDR2 FQNEAQ (reference sequence).

There are a few counts of this clonotype. The CDR3 here is CASSPHPDRVPLGEQYF. CDR3 nucleotide sequence: TGTGCCAGCAGCCCACACCCGGACAGGGTCCCCCTTGGCGAGCAGTACTTC. This chain joins TRBV5-4 and TRBJ2-7, with TRBD1 identical over 8 bases. The germline V gene has CDR1 SGHNT and CDR2 YYREEE (reference sequence). This CDR3 comprises 17 residues. Losses at the gene ends were 4 bases for V and 6 bases for J; bases not matched to a gene: 18.

This clonotype was counted at least ten times. V is TRBV2 and J is TRBJ2-3; TRBD2 might be the D (7 bases). The CDR3 spans 15 residues. V dropped 1 base and J dropped 3 bases, with 11 bases sitting between them. The germline CDR1 and CDR2 sequences are SNHLY and FYNNEI. CDR3 nucleotide sequence: TGTGCCAGCAGTGAAGGCGCGGGGGCGACAGATACGCAGTATTTT. Translating it yields CASSEGAGATDTQYF.

Many counts were recorded for this clonotype. The V gene is TRBV27, the J gene TRBJ1-2; D might be TRBD1 (5 bases). Germline-derived CDR1 and CDR2 are MNHEY and SMNVEV (reference sequence). CDR3 length: 14 residues. V shed 5 bases and J shed 8 bases, with 18 bases lying between them. Written as DNA, the CDR3 is TGTGCCAGCAGTCCCTGGGAGGGCAGGGAAGGCTACACCTTC. It is translated as CASSPWEGREGYTF.